The 8 T cell receptor beta chains listed next were all sequenced from one sample in a study of neurological immune-mediated disorders. TCRdb reanalysed the 5' RACE reads using MiXCR and keeps one entry per CDR3 protein. This sample has about 59,000 distinct CDR3 sequences, with about an eighth found just once. Specimen: PBMCs. The source of these receptors is an older woman with HTLV-1-associated myelopathy (HAM/TSP).

This clonotype was seen repeatedly, ten times or more. V gene TRBV20-1 combines with J gene TRBJ2-2; either TRBD1 or TRBD2 may supply D (6 bases each). This CDR3 region has 17 residues. Germline loops: CDR1 DFQATT, CDR2 SNEGSKA (reference sequence). With 0 bases removed from V and 0 bases from J, the gap between germline ends came to 14 bases. The CDR3 region has the DNA TGCAGTGCTAGAGATCAGAAGGGGGGAGCGAACACCGGGGAGCTGTTTTTT. Protein product: CSARDQKGGANTGELFF.

In its sample, this clonotype was seen many times. The CDR3 bases are TGCGCCAGCAGCTTGGAGGGTAGCGTATACAATGAGCAGTTCTTC. As protein: CASSLEGSVYNEQFF. J is TRBJ2-1 and V is TRBV5-1, with a tentative D call TRBD2 (5 bases). Germline V gene sequence: CDR1 SGHRS, CDR2 YFSETQ. Trimming shortened V by 0 bases and J by 4 bases, and 11 bases separated the two germline ends. The CDR3 has 15 amino acids.

This clonotype was observed many times. The J gene is TRBJ1-2, the V gene TRBV5-1; TRBD1 aligns across 7 bases. Germline V gives CDR1 SGHRS, CDR2 YFSETQ. This CDR3 has 14 amino acids. V shed 4 bases and J 4 bases; nucleotides not matched to a gene: 7. In nucleotides, the CDR3 is TGCGCCAGCAGCCCGGGACAGCTTGGCTATGGCTACACCTTC. Translating gives CASSPGQLGYGYTF.

Many counts were recorded for this clonotype. The rearrangement uses TRBV6-6 and TRBJ2-1; tentative D call: TRBD2 (6 bases). Germline V gene sequence: CDR1 MNHNY, CDR2 SVGAGI (reference sequence). CDR3 length: 17 residues. Trimming stripped 6 bases from V and 4 bases from J, with 22 bases between. The CDR3 region is CASSSLPGEVGYNEQFF. For the CDR3, the DNA is TGTGCCAGCAGCTCCTTACCCGGGGAGGTGGGGTACAATGAGCAGTTCTTC.

In this sample, this clonotype turned up many times. The rearrangement joins TRBV7-9 to TRBJ2-1, with TRBD2 matching over 11 bases. V was clipped by 4 bases and J by 8 bases; unmatched bases: 7. The CDR3 contains 15 residues. Looked up from germline, CDR1 is SEHNR and CDR2 is FQNEAQ (reference sequence). CDR3 sequence: CASSSLAGDGDEQFF. Here the CDR3 DNA reads TGTGCCAGCAGCTCACTAGCGGGAGACGGCGATGAGCAGTTCTTC.

Ten or more counts support this clonotype. J is TRBJ1-5 and V is TRBV7-2; D is undetermined. V was clipped by 4 bases and J by 2 bases, with 18 bases between them. In germline, CDR1 is SGHTA, CDR2 FQGNSA. This CDR3 contains 17 residues. The CDR3 is CASSSDPPLKGNQPQHF. CDR3 in DNA: TGTGCCAGCAGCTCGGACCCCCCGTTGAAGGGCAATCAGCCCCAGCATTTT.

Ten or more counts support this clonotype. The J gene is TRBJ2-1, the V gene TRBV20-1; TRBD2 agrees at 10 bases. CDR1 and CDR2 from the germline V gene are DFQATT and SNEGSKA (reference sequence). This CDR3 is built from 16 residues. V lost 0 bases and J lost 8; bases outside the gene matches: 10. The CDR3 DNA reads TGCAGTGCTAGAGATCCCCCCAGCGGGAGGGCCTATGAGCAGTTCTTC. Translated: CSARDPPSGRAYEQFF.

This clonotype was counted at least ten times. The chain is built from TRBV7-9 and TRBJ2-3; unclear D gene. Germline assignment: CDR1 SEHNR and CDR2 FQNEAQ (reference sequence). The CDR3 has 12 amino acids. The ends were cut back, 5 bases at V and 5 bases at J, with 8 bases in the middle. CDR3 loop: CASSPVGDTQYF. CDR3 bases: TGTGCCAGCAGCCCCGTAGGAGATACGCAGTATTTT. The whole variable domain, filled in from reference TRBV7-9 and TRBJ2-3, reads DTGVSQNPRHKITKRGQNVTFRCDPISEHNRLYWYRQTLGQGPEFLTYFQNEAQLEKSRLLSDRFSAERPKGSFSTLEIQRTEQGDSAMYLCASSPVGDTQYFGPGTRLTVL.